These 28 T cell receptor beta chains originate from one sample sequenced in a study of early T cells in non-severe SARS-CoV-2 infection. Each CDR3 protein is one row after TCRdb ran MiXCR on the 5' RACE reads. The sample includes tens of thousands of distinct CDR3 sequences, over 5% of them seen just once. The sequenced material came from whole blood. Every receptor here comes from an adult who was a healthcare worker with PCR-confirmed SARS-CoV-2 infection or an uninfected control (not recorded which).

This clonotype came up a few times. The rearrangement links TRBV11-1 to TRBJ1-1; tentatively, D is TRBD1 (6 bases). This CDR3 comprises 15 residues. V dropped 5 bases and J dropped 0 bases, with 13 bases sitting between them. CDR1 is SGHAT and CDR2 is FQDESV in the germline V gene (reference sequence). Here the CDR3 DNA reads TGTGCCAGCAGCGATCGACAGGTCCTGAACACTGAAGCTTTCTTT. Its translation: CASSDRQVLNTEAFF.

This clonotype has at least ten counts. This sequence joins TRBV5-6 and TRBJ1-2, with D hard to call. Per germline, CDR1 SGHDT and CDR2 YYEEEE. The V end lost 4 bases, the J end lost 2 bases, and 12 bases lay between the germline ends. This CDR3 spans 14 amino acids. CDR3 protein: CASSETVRNYGYTF. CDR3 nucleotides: TGTGCCAGCAGCGAGACCGTTCGCAACTATGGCTACACCTTC.

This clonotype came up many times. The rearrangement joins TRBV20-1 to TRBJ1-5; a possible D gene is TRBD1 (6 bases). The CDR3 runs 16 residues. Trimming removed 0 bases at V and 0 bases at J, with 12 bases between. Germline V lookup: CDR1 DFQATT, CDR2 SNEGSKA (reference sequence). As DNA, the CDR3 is TGCAGTGCTAGAGACAGGGGCTCGTATAGCAATCAGCCCCAGCATTTT. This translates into CSARDRGSYSNQPQHF.

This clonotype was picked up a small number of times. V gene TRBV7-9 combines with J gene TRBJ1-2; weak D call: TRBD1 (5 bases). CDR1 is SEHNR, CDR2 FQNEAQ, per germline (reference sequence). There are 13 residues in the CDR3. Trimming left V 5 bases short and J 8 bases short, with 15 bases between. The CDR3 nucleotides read TGTGCCAGCAGCCTGGGAACAGGCGGGGGCTACACCTTC. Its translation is CASSLGTGGGYTF.

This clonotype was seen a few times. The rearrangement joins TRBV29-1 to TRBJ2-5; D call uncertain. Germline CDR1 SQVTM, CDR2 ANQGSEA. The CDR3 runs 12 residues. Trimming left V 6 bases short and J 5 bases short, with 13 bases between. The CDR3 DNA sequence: TGCAGCGTGGGTGGGTGGATCGAGACCCAGTACTTC. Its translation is CSVGGWIETQYF.

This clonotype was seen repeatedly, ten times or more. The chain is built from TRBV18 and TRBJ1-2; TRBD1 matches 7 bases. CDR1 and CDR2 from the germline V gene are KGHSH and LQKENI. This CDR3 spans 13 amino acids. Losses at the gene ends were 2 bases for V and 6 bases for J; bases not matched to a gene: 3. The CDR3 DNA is TGTGCCAGCTCACCAGTAGGGGGCGATGGCTACACCTTC. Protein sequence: CASSPVGGDGYTF.

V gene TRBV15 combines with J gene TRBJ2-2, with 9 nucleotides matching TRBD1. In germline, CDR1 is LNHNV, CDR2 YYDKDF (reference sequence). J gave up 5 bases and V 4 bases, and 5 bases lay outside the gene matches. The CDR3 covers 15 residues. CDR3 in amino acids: CATSTRTGETGELFF. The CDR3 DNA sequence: TGTGCCACCAGCACTAGGACAGGGGAAACCGGGGAGCTGTTTTTT.

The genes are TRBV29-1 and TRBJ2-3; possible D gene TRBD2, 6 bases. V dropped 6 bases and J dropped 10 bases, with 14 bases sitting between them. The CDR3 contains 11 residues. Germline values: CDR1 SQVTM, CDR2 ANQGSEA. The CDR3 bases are TGCAGCGTGGCGGACTATCTAGCGCAGTATTTT. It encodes CSVADYLAQYF.

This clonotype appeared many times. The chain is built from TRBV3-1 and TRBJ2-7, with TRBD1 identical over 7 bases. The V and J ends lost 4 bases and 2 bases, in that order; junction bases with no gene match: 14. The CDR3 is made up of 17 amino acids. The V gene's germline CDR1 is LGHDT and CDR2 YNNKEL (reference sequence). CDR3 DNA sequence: TGTGCCAGCAGCCGCCGGGACAGACTATTGGGGGCCTACGAGCAGTACTTC. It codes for CASSRRDRLLGAYEQYF.

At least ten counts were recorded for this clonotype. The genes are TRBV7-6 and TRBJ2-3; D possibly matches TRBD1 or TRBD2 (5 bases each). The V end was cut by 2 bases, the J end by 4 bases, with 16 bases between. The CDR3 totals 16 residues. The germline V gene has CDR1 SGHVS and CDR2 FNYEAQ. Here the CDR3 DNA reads TGTGCCAGCAGCTTAATGGCAGGGTGGGGAGCAGATACGCAGTATTTT. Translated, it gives CASSLMAGWGADTQYF. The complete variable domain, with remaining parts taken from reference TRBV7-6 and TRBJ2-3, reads GAGVSQSPRYKVTKRGQDVALRCDPISGHVSLYWYRQALGQGPEFLTYFNYEAQQDKSGLPNDRFSAERPEGSISTLTIQRTEQRDSAMYRCASSLMAGWGADTQYFGPGTRLTVL.

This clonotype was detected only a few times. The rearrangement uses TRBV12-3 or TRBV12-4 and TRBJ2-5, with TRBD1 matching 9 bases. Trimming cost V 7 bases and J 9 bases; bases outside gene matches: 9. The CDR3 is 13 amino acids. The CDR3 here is CASTLAWTGAQYF. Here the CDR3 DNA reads TGTGCCAGCACCCTAGCGTGGACAGGGGCCCAGTACTTC.

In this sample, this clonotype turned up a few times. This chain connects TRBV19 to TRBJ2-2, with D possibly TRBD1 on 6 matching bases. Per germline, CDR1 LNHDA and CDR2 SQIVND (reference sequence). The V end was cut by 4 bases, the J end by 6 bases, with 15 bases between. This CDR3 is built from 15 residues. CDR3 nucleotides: TGTGCCAGTAGTACGCAACAGGGTAAAGCCGGGGAGCTGTTTTTT. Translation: CASSTQQGKAGELFF.

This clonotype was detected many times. The CDR3 region is CASSLTDRAGYTF. CDR3 in DNA: TGTGCCAGCAGCTTAACGGACAGGGCGGGCTACACCTTC. V is TRBV7-2 and J is TRBJ1-2; the match to TRBD1 covers 8 bases. In germline, CDR1 is SGHTA, CDR2 FQGNSA. J gave up 8 bases and V 2 bases, and 4 bases lay outside the gene matches. The CDR3 loop spans 13 amino acids.

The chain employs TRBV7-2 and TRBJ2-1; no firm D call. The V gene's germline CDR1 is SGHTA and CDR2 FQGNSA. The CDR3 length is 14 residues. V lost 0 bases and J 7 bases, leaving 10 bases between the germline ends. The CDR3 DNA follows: TGTGCCAGCAGCTTAGCTATCAGCCTGAATGAGCAGTTCTTC. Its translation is CASSLAISLNEQFF.

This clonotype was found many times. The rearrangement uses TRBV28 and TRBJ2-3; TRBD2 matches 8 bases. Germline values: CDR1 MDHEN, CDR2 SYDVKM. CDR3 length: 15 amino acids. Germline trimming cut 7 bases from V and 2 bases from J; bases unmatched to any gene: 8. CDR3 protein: CASKGSGIYTDTQYF. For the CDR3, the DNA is TGTGCCAGCAAGGGTAGCGGGATCTACACAGATACGCAGTATTTT.

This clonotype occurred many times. The CDR3 DNA follows: TGTGCCAGCGGACGGGGACAGGGGGCGCGGAACACTGAAGCTTTCTTT. This sequence encodes CASGRGQGARNTEAFF. The chain is built from TRBV6-1 and TRBJ1-1; 12 bases agree with TRBD1. The germline V gene has CDR1 MNHNS and CDR2 SASEGT. The CDR3 has 16 residues. With V trimmed by 8 bases and J by 1 base, 8 bases remained unmatched.

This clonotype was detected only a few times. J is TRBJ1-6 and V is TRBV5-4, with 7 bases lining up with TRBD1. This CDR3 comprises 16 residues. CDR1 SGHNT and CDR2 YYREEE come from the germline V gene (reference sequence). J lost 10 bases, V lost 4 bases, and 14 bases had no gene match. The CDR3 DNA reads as TGTGCCAGCAGCCCAGGGGGTCCGGGTTCGCGGTCACCCCTCCACTTT. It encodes CASSPGGPGSRSPLHF.

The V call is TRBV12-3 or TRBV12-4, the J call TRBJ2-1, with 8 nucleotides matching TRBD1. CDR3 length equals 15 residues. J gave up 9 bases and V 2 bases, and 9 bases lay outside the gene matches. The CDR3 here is CASSLRAGGDGEQFF. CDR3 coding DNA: TGTGCCAGCAGTTTACGGGCAGGGGGCGACGGTGAGCAGTTCTTC.

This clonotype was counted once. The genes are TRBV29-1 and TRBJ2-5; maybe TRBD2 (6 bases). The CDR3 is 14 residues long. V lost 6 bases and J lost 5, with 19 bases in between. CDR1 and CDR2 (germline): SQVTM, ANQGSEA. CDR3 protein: CSVAQTGVTETQYF. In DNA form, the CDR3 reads TGCAGCGTGGCTCAGACGGGAGTGACGGAGACCCAGTACTTC.

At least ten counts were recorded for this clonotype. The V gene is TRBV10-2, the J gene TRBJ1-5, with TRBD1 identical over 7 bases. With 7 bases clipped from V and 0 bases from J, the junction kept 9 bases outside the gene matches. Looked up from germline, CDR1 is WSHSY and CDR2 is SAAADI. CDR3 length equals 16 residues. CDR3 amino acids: CASNPTGEYSNQPQHF. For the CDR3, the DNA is TGCGCCAGCAACCCAACAGGGGAATATAGCAATCAGCCCCAGCATTTT.

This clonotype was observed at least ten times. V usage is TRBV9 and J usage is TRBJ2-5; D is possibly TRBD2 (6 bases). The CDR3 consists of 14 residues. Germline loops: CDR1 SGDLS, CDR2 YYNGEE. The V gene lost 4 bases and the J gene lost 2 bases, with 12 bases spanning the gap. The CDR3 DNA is TGTGCCAGCAGCAGGACCGGGGGACAAGAGACCCAGTACTTC. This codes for CASSRTGGQETQYF. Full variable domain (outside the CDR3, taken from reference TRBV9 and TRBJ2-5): DSGVTQTPKHLITATGQRVTLRCSPRSGDLSVYWYQQSLDQGLQFLIQYYNGEERAKGNILERFSAQQFPDLHSELNLSSLELGDSALYFCASSRTGGQETQYFGPGTRLLVL.

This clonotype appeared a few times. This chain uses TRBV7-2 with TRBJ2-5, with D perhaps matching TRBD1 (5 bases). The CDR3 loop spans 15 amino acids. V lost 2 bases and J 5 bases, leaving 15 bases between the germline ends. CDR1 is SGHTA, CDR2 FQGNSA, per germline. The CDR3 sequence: CASSLSATSGETQYF. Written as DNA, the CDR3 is TGTGCCAGCAGCTTATCTGCGACCTCAGGGGAGACCCAGTACTTC.

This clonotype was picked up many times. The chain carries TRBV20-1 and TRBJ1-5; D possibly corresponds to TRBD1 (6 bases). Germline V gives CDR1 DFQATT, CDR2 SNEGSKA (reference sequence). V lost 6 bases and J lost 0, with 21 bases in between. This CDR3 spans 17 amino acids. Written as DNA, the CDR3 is TGCAGTGCGAGGCCGGACAGCTTGATGTTTAGCAATCAGCCCCAGCATTTT. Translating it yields CSARPDSLMFSNQPQHF.

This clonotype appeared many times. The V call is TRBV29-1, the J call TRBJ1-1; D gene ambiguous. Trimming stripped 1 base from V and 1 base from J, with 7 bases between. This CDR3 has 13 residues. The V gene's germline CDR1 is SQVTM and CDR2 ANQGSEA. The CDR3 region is CSVEGVKNTEAFF. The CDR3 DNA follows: TGCAGCGTTGAAGGGGTTAAGAACACTGAAGCTTTCTTT.

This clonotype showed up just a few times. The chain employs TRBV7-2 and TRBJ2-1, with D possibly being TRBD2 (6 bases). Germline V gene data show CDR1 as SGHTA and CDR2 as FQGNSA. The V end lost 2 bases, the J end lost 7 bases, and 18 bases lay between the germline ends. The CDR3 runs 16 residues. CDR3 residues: CASSLSLRGPRNEQFF. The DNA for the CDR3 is TGTGCCAGCAGCTTAAGTCTGCGGGGCCCTAGGAATGAGCAGTTCTTC.

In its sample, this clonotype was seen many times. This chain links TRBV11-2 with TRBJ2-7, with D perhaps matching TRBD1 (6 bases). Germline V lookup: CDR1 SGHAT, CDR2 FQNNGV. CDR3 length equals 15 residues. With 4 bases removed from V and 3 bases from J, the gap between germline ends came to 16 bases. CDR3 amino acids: CASSSLGAQNYEQYF. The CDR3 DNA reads TGTGCCAGCAGCTCATTGGGGGCCCAGAACTACGAGCAGTACTTC.

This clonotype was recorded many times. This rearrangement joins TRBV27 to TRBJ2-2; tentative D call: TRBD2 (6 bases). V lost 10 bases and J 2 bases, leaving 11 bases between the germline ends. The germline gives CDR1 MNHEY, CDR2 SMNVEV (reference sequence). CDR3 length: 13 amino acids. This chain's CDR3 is CATRGINTGELFF. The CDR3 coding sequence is TGTGCCACTCGGGGGATCAACACCGGGGAGCTGTTTTTT.

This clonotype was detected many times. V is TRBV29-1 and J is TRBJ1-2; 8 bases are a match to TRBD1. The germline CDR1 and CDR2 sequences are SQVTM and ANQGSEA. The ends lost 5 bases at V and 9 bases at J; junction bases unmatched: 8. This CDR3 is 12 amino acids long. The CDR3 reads CSVYQTGARYTF. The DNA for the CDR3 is TGCAGCGTTTACCAGACAGGGGCGCGCTACACCTTC.